This T cell receptor beta chain derives from a study of cytomegalovirus exposure and HLA in healthy donors. General study findings and limits: Highly shared variants forming one cluster were likely a sequencing artifact. TCR beta chains numbering more than 150 were designated cytomegalovirus-associated. One variant, a missense change in DCLRE1C, was linked in a later analysis to TCR beta V- and J-gene trimming.

This CDR3 spans 13 amino acids. V was pared by 7 bases and J by 2 bases, with 9 bases between. Per germline, CDR1 MNHNY and CDR2 SVGAGI (reference sequence). As regards this clone: Its antigen is unidentified.

The PCR employed 60 Vbeta primers together with 13 Jbeta primers. The data were produced by immunoSEQ multiplex PCR, yet TCRdb's version contains in-frame clones alone and is incomplete. In total, the table holds around 150,000 clones. This clonotype originated in a woman in her sixties or seventies in good health and CMV-seronegative. The chain links TRBV6-6 to TRBJ1-5; D not certain. Sequenced input: PBMCs. The CDR3 spells CASTGRGNQPQHF. DNA of the CDR3: TGTGCCAGCACCGGGCGGGGCAATCAGCCCCAGCATTTT.